This T cell receptor (beta chain) originates from a study of control samples from healthy donors and cancer patients. Produced via immunoSEQ multiplex PCR; TCRdb's table is partial and in-frame only. This repertoire shows about 77,000 clones, approximately 92% found once; its top ten account for 5% to 6%. The CDR3 is 14 amino acids. CDR1 is LNHDA, CDR2 SQIVND, per germline (reference sequence). Unmatched junction bases numbered 6, after V lost 5 bases and J lost 4 bases. The rearrangement links TRBV19 to TRBJ2-5; 8 bases are shared with TRBD1. Source material: blood. The receptor was isolated from a woman in her sixties in good health. The DNA of the CDR3 is TGTGCCAGTAGTCAGCAGGGGGCAGGAGAGACCCAGTACTTC. Amino acid sequence: CASSQQGAGETQYF.